The entry that follows covers one TCR beta chain sequence. TCRdb itself ran the reads through MiXCR, one entry per CDR3 protein. The sample has roughly 150,000 distinct CDR3 sequences, around a quarter seen once. Unmatched junction bases numbered 1, after V lost 3 bases and J lost 5 bases. This CDR3 comprises 14 residues. Germline V lookup: CDR1 SGHAT, CDR2 FQNNGV. This specimen belongs to a study of T cell repertoires in cytomegalovirus infection. The overall study: CMV infection together with matching HLA type was indicated by public TCR beta signatures.

This chain uses TRBV11-2 with TRBJ2-1; 10 bases line up with TRBD2. Sequencing was carried out using PBMCs. This receptor was taken from a human donor in good health (CMV status not recorded). Some clones in this sample may be carry-over from other donors' samples. CDR3 loop: CASSFLAGDNEQFF. CDR3 bases: TGTGCCAGCAGCTTTCTAGCGGGGGACAATGAGCAGTTCTTC. Combining the CDR3 with reference TRBV11-2 and TRBJ2-1 gives the whole variable domain EAGVAQSPRYKIIEKRQSVAFWCNPISGHATLYWYQQILGQGPKLLIQFQNNGVVDDSQLPKDRFSAERLKGVDSTLKIQPAKLEDSAVYLCASSFLAGDNEQFFGPGTRLTVL.